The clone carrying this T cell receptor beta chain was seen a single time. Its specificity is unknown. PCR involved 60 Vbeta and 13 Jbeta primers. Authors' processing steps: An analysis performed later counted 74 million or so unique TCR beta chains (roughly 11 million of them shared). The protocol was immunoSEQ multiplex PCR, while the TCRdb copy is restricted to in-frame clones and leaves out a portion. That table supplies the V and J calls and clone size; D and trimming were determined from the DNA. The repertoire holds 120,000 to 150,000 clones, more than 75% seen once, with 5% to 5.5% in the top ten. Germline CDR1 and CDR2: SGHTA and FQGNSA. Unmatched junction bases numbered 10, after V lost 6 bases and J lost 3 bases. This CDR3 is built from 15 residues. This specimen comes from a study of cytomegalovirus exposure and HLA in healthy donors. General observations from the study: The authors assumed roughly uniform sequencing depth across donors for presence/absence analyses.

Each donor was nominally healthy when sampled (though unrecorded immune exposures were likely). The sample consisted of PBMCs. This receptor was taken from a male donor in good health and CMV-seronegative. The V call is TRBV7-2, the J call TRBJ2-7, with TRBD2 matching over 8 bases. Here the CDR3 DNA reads TGTGCCAGCAGACCCGGTGGTAGCGGGGTCTACGAGCAGTACTTC. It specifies CASRPGGSGVYEQYF. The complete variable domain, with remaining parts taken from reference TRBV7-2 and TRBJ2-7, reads GAGVSQSPSNKVTEKGKDVELRCDPISGHTALYWYRQSLGQGLEFLIYFQGNSAPDKSGLPSDRFSAERTGGSVSTLTIQRTQQEDSAVYLCASRPGGSGVYEQYFGPGTRLTVT.